The 22 T cell receptor beta chains given below trace back to one sample, sequenced in a study of blood T cell repertoires in COVID-19. The assay was immunoSEQ multiplex PCR, and TCRdb's table has in-frame clones only and misses some. The profile covers around 190,000 clones, with roughly 83% appearing a single time and 5% to 7% taken by the ten largest. The sequencing input was PBMCs or T cells enriched from blood (not recorded which). The receptor set was obtained from a middle-aged man with acute COVID-19.

The rearrangement links TRBV5-1 to TRBJ1-1; no firm D call. This CDR3 is built from 14 residues. Germline lookup yields CDR1 SGHRS and CDR2 YFSETQ. Trimming stripped 2 bases from V and 1 base from J, with 9 bases between. The CDR3 DNA reads TGCGCCAGCAGCTTTGGGCCGGAGAACACTGAAGCTTTCTTT. It encodes CASSFGPENTEAFF. The full variable domain, with the rest looked up from reference TRBV5-1 and TRBJ1-1, is KAGVTQTPRYLIKTRGQQVTLSCSPISGHRSVSWYQQTPGQGLQFLFEYFSETQRNKGNFPGRFSGRQFSNSRSEMNVSTLELGDSALYLCASSFGPENTEAFFGQGTRLTVV.

The chain is built from TRBV10-3 and TRBJ2-7; tentative D call: TRBD2 (5 bases). The germline V gene encodes CDR1 ENHRY and CDR2 SYGVKD. V was trimmed by 0 bases and J by 1 base, leaving 10 bases between them. The CDR3 spans 15 residues. DNA for the CDR3: TGTGCCATCAGTGAGTCTGAGAGGGATTCCTACGAGCAGTACTTC. Translated, it gives CAISESERDSYEQYF.

The rearrangement joins TRBV19 to TRBJ1-2; TRBD1 matches 8 bases. Germline V gene sequence: CDR1 LNHDA, CDR2 SQIVND (reference sequence). The CDR3 runs to 15 residues. Trimming cost V 5 bases and J 1 base; bases outside gene matches: 6. The CDR3 loop reads CASSDPGQGNYGYTF. In DNA, the CDR3 is TGTGCCAGTAGTGACCCCGGACAGGGTAACTATGGCTACACCTTC.

The chain employs TRBV10-3 and TRBJ2-7, with TRBD2 identical over 7 bases. Germline V gives CDR1 ENHRY, CDR2 SYGVKD. With 4 bases clipped from V and 2 bases from J, the junction kept 5 bases outside the gene matches. The CDR3 is 14 amino acids. CDR3 bases: TGTGCCATCAGTGGGTCTAGCGGTACCTACGAGCAGTACTTC. Protein sequence: CAISGSSGTYEQYF.

This clone was counted only a few times. The V and J genes are TRBV21-1 and TRBJ2-7; TRBD2 is taken as the D call from the table, unchecked against the DNA. TRBV21-1 is given as a pseudogene. CDR3 size: 14 residues. The CDR3 protein is CASSSSGSSYEQYF. In DNA form, the CDR3 reads TGTGCCAGCAGCAGTAGCGGGAGCTCCTACGAGCAGTACTTC.

This chain uses TRBV23-1 with TRBJ1-6, with TRBD1 as a possible D gene (6 bases). TRBV23-1 is given ORF status, its function remaining uncertain. Trimming took 7 bases from V and 10 from J, leaving 17 bases between them. CDR3 length equals 14 residues. The CDR3 protein is CASKQGRGESPLHF. Written as DNA, the CDR3 is TGCGCCAGCAAGCAGGGGCGCGGAGAATCACCCCTCCACTTT.

The DNA of the CDR3 is TGTGCCATCAGTGAGGGCGGGAGTTATTGGTTCTTC. Translating it yields CAISEGGSYWFF. The J gene is TRBJ2-1, the V gene TRBV10-3; 7 bases are a match to TRBD2. CDR3 size: 12 residues. The germline CDR1 and CDR2 sequences are ENHRY and SYGVKD. The V segment lost 2 bases and the J segment 15 bases; nucleotides outside the gene matches: 7.

This chain joins TRBV5-4 and TRBJ1-2, with D perhaps matching TRBD1 (6 bases). CDR1 and CDR2 (germline): SGHNT, YYREEE (reference sequence). The CDR3 is 13 amino acids. The ends were cut back, 2 bases at V and 8 bases at J, with 13 bases in the middle. CDR3 residues: CASSFPDRMGYTF. For the CDR3, the DNA is TGTGCCAGCAGCTTCCCCGACAGGATGGGCTACACCTTC.

The chain joins TRBV28 to TRBJ1-4; D not certain. The CDR3 contains 12 residues. The V gene's germline CDR1 is MDHEN and CDR2 SYDVKM. Trimming removed 1 base at V and 13 bases at J, with 10 bases between. This chain's CDR3 is CASSLYREGLFF. In DNA form, the CDR3 reads TGTGCCAGCAGTTTATATCGGGAGGGACTGTTTTTT.

The chain links TRBV28 to TRBJ1-2; 8 nucleotides align to TRBD1. The V segment lost 7 bases and the J segment 4 bases; nucleotides outside the gene matches: 8. In germline, CDR1 is MDHEN, CDR2 SYDVKM. The CDR3 sequence is 14 residues long. CDR3 protein: CASTRGDRLYGYTF. CDR3 bases: TGTGCCAGCACCCGGGGGGACAGGCTCTATGGCTACACCTTC.

The V and J genes are TRBV10-2 and TRBJ1-2; 7 positions match TRBD1. Germline-derived CDR1 and CDR2 are WSHSY and SAAADI. The CDR3 is 12 residues long. The junction had 7 bases not matched to a gene; V was cut back by 7 bases and J by 8 bases. The CDR3 nucleotides read TGCGCCAGCAACAAGACAGGGCGAGGCTACACCTTC. It encodes CASNKTGRGYTF.

V and J are TRBV5-6 and TRBJ2-5; 9 nucleotides line up with TRBD2. V shed 3 bases and J 3 bases; nucleotides not matched to a gene: 6. Germline values: CDR1 SGHDT, CDR2 YYEEEE. The CDR3 sequence is 15 residues long. CDR3 bases: TGTGCCAGCAGCTCGACGACTAGCGGAAAAGAGACCCAGTACTTC. This codes for CASSSTTSGKETQYF.

J is TRBJ2-7 and V is TRBV12-3 or TRBV12-4; D not resolved. CDR3 length: 12 amino acids. The V gene lost 6 bases and the J gene lost 7 bases, with 13 bases spanning the gap. The CDR3 is CASSANGREQYF. CDR3 bases: TGTGCCAGCAGCGCGAACGGTCGGGAGCAGTACTTC.

The chain has TRBV4-1 and TRBJ1-6; 9 bases fit TRBD1. V lost 1 base, J lost 9 bases, and 7 bases stayed unmatched. CDR1 is MGHRA and CDR2 is YSYEKL in the germline V gene. The CDR3 extends over 16 amino acids. As DNA, the CDR3 is TGCGCCAGCAGCCAAGGAAGGGGGGACAGGGCTTCACCCCTCCACTTT. Protein sequence: CASSQGRGDRASPLHF.

The chain carries TRBV12-3 or TRBV12-4 and TRBJ1-1; TRBD1 might be the D (5 bases). The CDR3 contains 12 residues. V lost 3 bases and J 5 bases, leaving 7 bases between the germline ends. The CDR3 here is CASSFGGTEAFF. The CDR3 nucleotides read TGTGCCAGCAGTTTTGGGGGGACTGAAGCTTTCTTT.

The V call is TRBV19, the J call TRBJ1-2, with D possibly matching TRBD1 (6 bases). Trimming removed 5 bases at V and 3 bases at J, with 10 bases between. The CDR3 runs to 13 residues. Germline CDR1 is LNHDA and CDR2 is SQIVND (reference sequence). This chain's CDR3 is CASSRQADYGYTF. The CDR3 DNA reads as TGTGCCAGTAGTCGACAGGCAGACTATGGCTACACCTTC.

This chain links TRBV29-1 with TRBJ2-1, with TRBD2 matching over 7 bases. V lost 1 base, J lost 0 bases, and 18 bases stayed unmatched. This CDR3 has 20 amino acids. CDR1 is SQVTM and CDR2 is ANQGSEA in the germline V gene. The CDR3 protein is CSVEVWGGGSEGGSYNEQFF. The CDR3 nucleotides read TGCAGCGTTGAAGTGTGGGGAGGCGGGAGTGAAGGAGGCTCCTACAATGAGCAGTTCTTC.

This clone was detected a few times. This chain uses TRBV30 with TRBJ1-1; 12 bases line up with TRBD1. The V gene's germline CDR1 is GTSNPN and CDR2 SVGIG (reference sequence). This CDR3 spans 14 amino acids. V shed 4 bases, J shed 8 bases, and the junction held 8 bases outside the gene matches. The CDR3 DNA reads as TGTGCCTGGACGTTGGGACAGGGGGCAAAAGAAGCTTTCTTT. It is translated as CAWTLGQGAKEAFF.

The V gene is TRBV4-1, the J gene TRBJ2-1; perhaps TRBD1 as D (5 bases). CDR1 MGHRA and CDR2 YSYEKL come from the germline V gene. CDR3 length equals 13 residues. Trimming took 1 base from V and 13 from J, leaving 14 bases between them. The CDR3 region has the DNA TGCGCCAGCAGCCAAGCCGACAGCGCCCTTCAGTTCTTC. It yields the protein CASSQADSALQFF.

The gene calls are TRBV27 and TRBJ1-5; D unclear. Germline CDR1 and CDR2: MNHEY and SMNVEV (reference sequence). This CDR3 has 14 residues. V was clipped by 5 bases and J by 5 bases, with 13 bases between them. The CDR3 sequence: CASSHSDGDQPQHF. DNA of the CDR3: TGTGCCAGCAGTCATTCGGACGGGGATCAGCCCCAGCATTTT.

The gene calls are TRBV4-3 and TRBJ2-4, with TRBD2 matching over 15 bases. The CDR3 extends over 15 amino acids. Germline-derived CDR1 and CDR2 are LGHNA and YSLEER. Losses at the gene ends were 8 bases for V and 8 bases for J; bases not matched to a gene: 7. The CDR3 DNA follows: TGCGCCAGCGGACTAGCGGGAGGGTCCGTTGACATTCAGTACTTC. Translation gives CASGLAGGSVDIQYF.

This chain connects TRBV11-2 to TRBJ2-1; TRBD2 matches 7 bases. The CDR3 consists of 17 residues. The germline V gene has CDR1 SGHAT and CDR2 FQNNGV. V gave up 1 base and J gave up 3 bases; unmatched junction bases: 9. The CDR3 sequence is CASSLVIRLAVYNEQFF. The CDR3 region has the DNA TGTGCCAGCAGCTTAGTAATCCGGCTAGCGGTCTACAATGAGCAGTTCTTC.